What follows describes a single TCR beta chain. The data originate from a study of T cell responses to AZD1222 COVID-19 vaccine. Trimming cost V 10 bases and J 10 bases; bases outside gene matches: 14. Germline CDR1 reads SNHLY; CDR2 reads FYNNEI. CDR3 length: 16 amino acids. Profiled with immunoSEQ multiplex PCR; TCRdb holds only in-frame clones, not every one. The table has roughly 180,000 clones, 85% to 90% seen once. The J gene is TRBJ2-1, the V gene TRBV2; 15 bases map to TRBD2. The sample was peripheral blood, taken on day 0 of AZD1222 vaccination. The sequence derives from an adult in good health. The CDR3 loop is CATIGTSGRSYREQFF. CDR3 sequence (DNA): TGTGCCACCATTGGGACTAGCGGGAGGAGTTACAGGGAGCAGTTCTTC. Full variable domain (rest looked up from reference TRBV2 and TRBJ2-1): EPEVTQTPSHQVTQMGQEVILRCVPISNHLYFYWYRQILGQKVEFLVSFYNNEISEKSEIFDDQFSVERPDGSNFTLKIRSTKLEDSAMYFCATIGTSGRSYREQFFGPGTRLTVL.